Each of the 16 T cell receptor beta chains below was sequenced from the same sample in a study of T cell responses to AZD1222 COVID-19 vaccine. Only in-frame clones appear in the TCRdb table, and some are missing; sequencing was by immunoSEQ multiplex PCR. The table has 80,000 to 95,000 clones, approximately 89% seen once; the top ten hold about 3%. The specimen comprised peripheral blood, sampled on day 0 of MenACWY control vaccination. The receptors come from an adult in good health.

This chain connects TRBV29-1 to TRBJ2-1; 9 nucleotides line up with TRBD2. In germline, CDR1 is SQVTM, CDR2 ANQGSEA. The CDR3 sequence is 16 residues long. Trimming cost V 0 bases and J 4 bases; bases outside gene matches: 7. The CDR3 DNA reads TGCAGCGTTGAAGATCCTCTAGCGGGACTTTACAATGAGCAGTTCTTC. This codes for CSVEDPLAGLYNEQFF.

This CDR3 is CASSPNPSTGRSYEQYF. The CDR3 bases are TGCGCCAGCAGCCCAAATCCTTCGACAGGCCGCTCCTACGAGCAGTACTTC. This chain links TRBV5-1 with TRBJ2-7; possible D gene TRBD1, 6 bases. Germline V lookup: CDR1 SGHRS, CDR2 YFSETQ. CDR3 length: 17 residues. Trimming stripped 4 bases from V and 0 bases from J, with 20 bases between.

The CDR3 DNA follows: TGTGCCAGCAGTTGGAGGACAGGGATGGGTCAGCCCCAGCATTTT. This sequence encodes CASSWRTGMGQPQHF. The rearrangement links TRBV27 to TRBJ1-5; 8 bases are a match to TRBD1. CDR3 length: 15 residues. Trimming cost V 4 bases and J 6 bases; bases outside gene matches: 8. The germline V gene encodes CDR1 MNHEY and CDR2 SMNVEV (reference sequence).

V is TRBV29-1 and J is TRBJ2-1; D may be TRBD1 (6 bases). The germline CDR1 and CDR2 sequences are SQVTM and ANQGSEA. CDR3 length: 12 amino acids. This CDR3 is CRTGPAYNEQFF. CDR3 DNA sequence: TGCAGGACAGGTCCGGCCTACAATGAGCAGTTCTTC.

This clone was detected a few times. The rearrangement uses TRBV12-3 or TRBV12-4 and TRBJ1-1; D is uncertain. Trimming took off 1 base at V and 4 bases at J, with 7 bases between the two ends. The CDR3 length is 13 residues. CDR3: CASSLVGGTEAFF. In nucleotides, the CDR3 is TGTGCCAGCAGTTTAGTTGGTGGCACTGAAGCTTTCTTT.

V is TRBV7-9 and J is TRBJ1-5; the D gene is possibly TRBD1 (5 bases). Germline V gives CDR1 SEHNR, CDR2 FQNEAQ (reference sequence). This CDR3 is 14 amino acids long. The V end was cut by 1 base, the J end by 7 bases, with 11 bases between. CDR3 coding DNA: TGTGCCAGCAGCTTAGTTCGGGGGGAGCAGCCCCAGCATTTT. Amino acid sequence: CASSLVRGEQPQHF.

This clone was counted a few times. V and J are TRBV15 and TRBJ2-7; perhaps D is TRBD1 or TRBD2 (5 bases each). CDR1 and CDR2 from the germline V gene are LNHNV and YYDKDF (reference sequence). Deletions cut 3 bases from V and 7 bases from J, with 10 bases between. This CDR3 has 12 residues. CDR3 loop: CATSRAEGEQYF. CDR3 DNA sequence: TGTGCCACCAGCAGGGCCGAGGGGGAGCAGTACTTC.

This chain links TRBV4-1 with TRBJ1-2, with D perhaps TRBD1 (5 bases). The germline CDR1 and CDR2 sequences are MGHRA and YSYEKL. This CDR3 region has 14 residues. Trimming shortened V by 4 bases and J by 0 bases, and 9 bases separated the two germline ends. For the CDR3, the DNA is TGCGCCAGCAGCCGGGGGAGTGCTAACTATGGCTACACCTTC. Protein product: CASSRGSANYGYTF.

V gene TRBV12-3 or TRBV12-4 combines with J gene TRBJ2-7, with D possibly matching TRBD1 (6 bases). This CDR3 region has 13 residues. V was shortened by 5 bases and J by 5 bases, with 13 bases between the two germline ends. The CDR3 DNA reads TGTGCCAGCAGTCGAGACACAGGGAACGAGCAGTACTTC. Residues: CASSRDTGNEQYF.

The gene calls are TRBV19 and TRBJ2-1, with a weak D call TRBD1 (6 bases). The CDR3 loop spans 13 amino acids. V was trimmed by 6 bases and J by 3 bases, leaving 9 bases between them. CDR1 is LNHDA and CDR2 is SQIVND in the germline V gene (reference sequence). CDR3 amino acids: CASSRDNYNEQFF. The CDR3 DNA reads as TGTGCCAGTAGCAGGGACAACTACAATGAGCAGTTCTTC.

This clone was seen once. V is TRBV18 and J is TRBJ2-7; 7 positions agree with TRBD2. CDR1 and CDR2 from the germline V gene are KGHSH and LQKENI. J gave up 5 bases and V 0 bases, and 7 bases lay outside the gene matches. There are 15 residues in the CDR3. Here the CDR3 reads CASSPPQRDRNEQYF. CDR3 coding DNA: TGTGCCAGCTCACCACCGCAGCGGGATAGGAACGAGCAGTACTTC.

This clone appeared a few times. The chain carries TRBV6-2 or TRBV6-3 and TRBJ2-1; TRBD2 agrees at 8 bases. Germline V gives CDR1 MNHEY, CDR2 SVGEGT. The CDR3 has 21 residues. Trimming removed 2 bases from V and 5 bases from J; junction bases left unmatched: 23. The DNA of the CDR3 is TGTGCCAGCAGTTACGATGGGACTTCCTGGCCTGCGGGGGGCCAGAACAATGAGCAGTTCTTC. This translates into CASSYDGTSWPAGGQNNEQFF.

The chain joins TRBV7-2 to TRBJ2-1, with D hard to call. Germline CDR1 is SGHTA and CDR2 is FQGNSA. V lost 1 base and J 4 bases, leaving 11 bases between the germline ends. CDR3 size: 15 residues. CDR3 sequence (DNA): TGTGCCAGCAGCTTAGATCCAGGAGCGTACAATGAGCAGTTCTTC. It encodes CASSLDPGAYNEQFF.

This clone was observed once. The rearrangement links TRBV7-9 to TRBJ1-3; D call uncertain. The V and J ends lost 6 bases and 8 bases respectively, with 17 bases between them. CDR3 length: 14 amino acids. Germline loops: CDR1 SEHNR, CDR2 FQNEAQ (reference sequence). The CDR3, as DNA: TGTGCCAGCAGACGGGCGCTAACTGGGGACACCATATATTTT. As protein: CASRRALTGDTIYF.

The chain recombines TRBV7-9 with TRBJ1-5; unclear D gene. Trimming pared 4 bases from V and 4 bases from J, leaving 11 bases between. This CDR3 spans 14 amino acids. Germline V lookup: CDR1 SEHNR, CDR2 FQNEAQ (reference sequence). This chain's CDR3 is CASSSLGPNQPQHF. CDR3 nucleotide sequence: TGTGCCAGCAGCTCACTCGGGCCAAATCAGCCCCAGCATTTT.

The chain employs TRBV28 and TRBJ1-5; D call uncertain. Germline V gene sequence: CDR1 MDHEN, CDR2 SYDVKM. The ends were cut back, 6 bases at V and 0 bases at J, with 6 bases in the middle. The CDR3 runs 13 residues. The chain's CDR3 is CASREYSNQPQHF. The DNA of the CDR3 is TGTGCCAGCAGGGAGTATAGCAATCAGCCCCAGCATTTT. Full variable domain (rest looked up from reference TRBV28 and TRBJ1-5): DVKVTQSSRYLVKRTGEKVFLECVQDMDHENMFWYRQDPGLGLRLIYFSYDVKMKEKGDIPEGYSVSREKKERFSLILESASTNQTSMYLCASREYSNQPQHFGDGTRLSIL.